This T cell receptor (beta chain) was sequenced in a study of CD8 T cell repertoires and HIV-1 epitope variants. Whole-study context: Separate wells received one of Twenty-five Gag or Nef variant peptides.

V lost 6 bases and J 14 bases, leaving 19 bases between the germline ends. The CDR3 covers 12 residues. Per the germline V gene, CDR1 is SGDLS and CDR2 is YYNGEE. Note on this clone: Its antigen is not known.

The protocol was immunoSEQ multiplex PCR, while the TCRdb copy is restricted to in-frame clones and leaves out a portion. The sample lists some 7,000 clones, roughly two thirds occurring once. The sample was cultured CD8+ T cells derived from PBMCs. The chain has TRBV9 and TRBJ2-3; tentatively, D is TRBD1 (6 bases). The sequence derives from a male donor with HIV. CDR3 protein: CASTLINPGAYF. The CDR3 coding sequence is TGTGCCAGCACCCTAATTAACCCAGGGGCGTATTTT.